Below, 23 T cell receptor beta chains from the same sample are listed, as sequenced in a study of T cells in Graves' hyperthyroidism and ophthalmopathy. Regions amplified from RNA transcripts were the TCR beta CDR3 regions. In the first-round RT-PCR of the TCR CDR3, the HTBI primer set was used. TCRdb itself ran the multiplex PCR reads through MiXCR, one entry per CDR3 protein. The profile shows hundreds of thousands of distinct CDR3 sequences, more than 20% of them singletons. Material for sequencing was blood. Receptors originate from a man younger than 45 with Graves' ophthalmopathy.

The chain is built from TRBV5-8 and TRBJ2-1, with 7 bases fitting TRBD2. Germline-derived CDR1 and CDR2 are SGHTS and YDEGEE. There are 17 residues in the CDR3. V shed 0 bases, J shed 7 bases, and the junction held 13 bases outside the gene matches. The CDR3 loop is CASSLVSRGILGNEQFF. The CDR3 coding sequence is TGTGCCAGCAGCTTGGTATCGCGGGGGATCCTGGGAAATGAGCAGTTCTTC.

J is TRBJ2-3 and V is TRBV27; D uncertain. The CDR3 is made up of 15 amino acids. V dropped 6 bases and J dropped 0 bases, with 13 bases sitting between them. The germline gives CDR1 MNHEY, CDR2 SMNVEV (reference sequence). CDR3 in amino acids: CASRPQRRSTDTQYF. In DNA form, the CDR3 reads TGTGCCAGCAGACCCCAACGGCGGAGCACAGATACGCAGTATTTT.

This clonotype showed up many times. The chain recombines TRBV7-2 with TRBJ2-1; 8 bases are a match to TRBD2. This CDR3 region has 14 residues. Trimming took 7 bases from V and 9 from J; bases not matched to a gene: 11. Germline CDR1 is SGHTA and CDR2 is FQGNSA. CDR3 amino acids: CASTVVAGTVEQFF. CDR3 nucleotides: TGTGCCAGCACTGTCGTAGCGGGAACGGTTGAGCAGTTCTTC.

This clonotype occurred a few times. The chain carries TRBV6-1 and TRBJ1-6, with D perhaps TRBD1 (6 bases). The CDR3 sequence is 15 residues long. Between the trimmed V and J ends, which lost 10 bases and 10 bases, there was a span of 23 bases. CDR1 and CDR2 from the germline V gene are MNHNS and SASEGT. The chain's CDR3 is CANRDGSRGSSPLHF. As DNA, the CDR3 is TGTGCCAACAGGGACGGGTCTCGGGGATCGTCACCCCTCCACTTT.

For this clonotype: Possible read error: a much larger clone is one base away. J is TRBJ2-1 and V is TRBV11-2; no clear D. Trimming pared 0 bases from V and 9 bases from J, leaving 3 bases between. The CDR3 spans 11 residues. The germline V gene has CDR1 SGHAT and CDR2 FQNNGV. Here the CDR3 DNA reads TGTGCCAGCAGCTTAGAGTTTGAGCAGTTCTTC. The encoded protein is CASSLEFEQFF.

The V and J genes are TRBV14 and TRBJ1-2; D unresolved. The CDR3 is 15 amino acids. The germline V gene has CDR1 SGHDN and CDR2 FVKESK. Trimming left V 0 bases short and J 4 bases short, with 12 bases between. The CDR3 nucleotides are TGTGCCAGCAGCCAAGATCCGCCAGGAGTCTATGGCTACACCTTC. It yields the protein CASSQDPPGVYGYTF. Filled out from reference TRBV14 and TRBJ1-2, the complete variable domain reads EAGVTQFPSHSVIEKGQTVTLRCDPISGHDNLYWYRRVMGKEIKFLLHFVKESKQDESGMPNNRFLAERTGGTYSTLKVQPAELEDSGVYFCASSQDPPGVYGYTFGSGTRLTVV.

Only a few counts were recorded for this clonotype. V usage is TRBV4-2 and J usage is TRBJ2-5; 9 bases fit TRBD1. Trimming at V came to 0 bases and at J to 4 bases, leaving 6 bases not matched to a gene. This CDR3 spans 16 amino acids. Per the germline V gene, CDR1 is LGHNA and CDR2 is YNFKEQ. The CDR3 protein is CASSQEEGTGLETQYF. Written as DNA, the CDR3 is TGTGCCAGCAGCCAAGAGGAGGGGACAGGGCTAGAGACCCAGTACTTC.

This clonotype appeared a few times. The chain combines TRBV10-3 with TRBJ1-4; 9 positions match TRBD1. CDR3 size: 14 residues. The junction had 9 bases not matched to a gene; V was cut back by 11 bases and J by 5 bases. Germline V gives CDR1 ENHRY, CDR2 SYGVKD. The CDR3 sequence: CAVSPGQGNEKLFF. The DNA of the CDR3 is TGTGCCGTTTCACCGGGACAGGGAAATGAAAAACTGTTTTTT.

In this sample, this clonotype turned up many times. J is TRBJ2-1 and V is TRBV10-3; TRBD2 agrees at 10 bases. The junction had 11 bases not matched to a gene; V was cut back by 7 bases and J by 8 bases. The germline CDR1 and CDR2 sequences are ENHRY and SYGVKD. This CDR3 contains 15 residues. This CDR3 is CAINVRAGGLDEQFF. The CDR3 region has the DNA TGTGCCATCAACGTTCGAGCGGGAGGGCTGGATGAGCAGTTCTTC.

This clonotype was observed many times. The rearrangement links TRBV2 to TRBJ1-5; D unclear. This CDR3 spans 13 amino acids. V shed 2 bases and J shed 3 bases, with 5 bases lying between them. CDR1 is SNHLY and CDR2 is FYNNEI in the germline V gene. The CDR3, as DNA: TGTGCCAGCAGTGAAATCTCCAATCAGCCCCAGCATTTT. This gives the protein CASSEISNQPQHF.

This clonotype was seen ten or more times. This chain joins TRBV28 and TRBJ1-2; D is unclear. Deletions cut 3 bases from V and 4 bases from J, with 12 bases between. The CDR3 totals 14 residues. Germline assignment: CDR1 MDHEN and CDR2 SYDVKM. The CDR3 reads CASSFGGEPYGYTF. CDR3 nucleotides: TGTGCCAGCAGTTTCGGCGGGGAACCCTATGGCTACACCTTC.

This chain connects TRBV6-5 to TRBJ1-3; D not certain. This CDR3 has 17 amino acids. V lost 0 bases and J lost 0, with 12 bases in between. The germline V gene encodes CDR1 MNHEY and CDR2 SVGAGI. CDR3 protein: CASSYSNVGYSGNTIYF. The CDR3, as DNA: TGTGCCAGCAGTTACTCGAATGTGGGTTACTCTGGAAACACCATATATTTT.

The V gene is TRBV6-5, the J gene TRBJ2-1, with 7 bases fitting TRBD2. V lost 2 bases and J lost 5; bases outside the gene matches: 6. The CDR3 consists of 15 residues. Germline V gene data show CDR1 as MNHEY and CDR2 as SVGAGI. For the CDR3, the DNA is TGTGCCAGCAGTTACCGTCTAGCGGAAAACAATGAGCAGTTCTTC. Protein: CASSYRLAENNEQFF.

This clonotype has ten or more counts. V gene TRBV15 combines with J gene TRBJ1-1, with D unresolved. The CDR3 loop spans 13 amino acids. Germline lookup yields CDR1 LNHNV and CDR2 YYDKDF (reference sequence). Trimming cost V 1 base and J 6 bases, with 9 bases left between them. The CDR3 bases are TGTGCCACCAGCAGAGGGTCTCCCCCTGAAGCTTTCTTT. Protein sequence: CATSRGSPPEAFF.

The chain employs TRBV28 and TRBJ2-7; 7 nucleotides match TRBD1. The CDR3 covers 12 residues. Germline V gene sequence: CDR1 MDHEN, CDR2 SYDVKM. The V and J ends lost 5 bases and 6 bases, in that order; junction bases with no gene match: 4. The CDR3 sequence is CASSTGVSEQYF. The CDR3 region has the DNA TGTGCCAGCAGTACAGGGGTCAGCGAGCAGTACTTC. The whole variable domain, filled in from reference TRBV28 and TRBJ2-7, reads DVKVTQSSRYLVKRTGEKVFLECVQDMDHENMFWYRQDPGLGLRLIYFSYDVKMKEKGDIPEGYSVSREKKERFSLILESASTNQTSMYLCASSTGVSEQYFGPGTRLTVT.

This rearrangement joins TRBV27 to TRBJ2-1; the match to TRBD2 covers 11 bases. V lost 5 bases, J lost 6 bases, and 3 bases stayed unmatched. The CDR3 has 14 amino acids. CDR1 and CDR2 (germline): MNHEY, SMNVEV (reference sequence). The CDR3 sequence: CASSPSGRFNEQFF. The CDR3 DNA reads TGTGCCAGCAGTCCTAGCGGGAGGTTCAATGAGCAGTTCTTC.

V and J are TRBV4-1 and TRBJ2-1, with D possibly TRBD1 on 6 matching bases. Trimming stripped 6 bases from V and 8 bases from J, with 20 bases between. The CDR3 sequence is 15 residues long. Germline assignment: CDR1 MGHRA and CDR2 YSYEKL. The CDR3 is CASSHSPGVVDEQFF. CDR3 in DNA: TGCGCCAGCAGTCATTCCCCAGGGGTTGTGGATGAGCAGTTCTTC.

This clonotype has a count of ten or more. The chain combines TRBV12-3 or TRBV12-4 with TRBJ2-5, with D tentatively TRBD1 or TRBD2 (5 bases each). Trimming took 4 bases from V and 2 from J, leaving 11 bases between them. The CDR3 is 14 residues long. The CDR3 reads CASSYPGGQETQYF. CDR3 nucleotides: TGTGCCAGCAGTTACCCTGGGGGTCAAGAGACCCAGTACTTC.

The chain carries TRBV2 and TRBJ2-7, with TRBD1 as a possible D gene (6 bases). Per the germline V gene, CDR1 is SNHLY and CDR2 is FYNNEI. The CDR3 covers 13 residues. Trimming left V 6 bases short and J 1 base short, with 10 bases between. CDR3 nucleotide sequence: TGTGCCAGCAGCAGACAGGCATCCTACGAGCAGTACTTC. It specifies CASSRQASYEQYF.

As regards this clonotype: A much larger clone lies a single base off, so this may be a read error. The rearrangement joins TRBV12-3 or TRBV12-4 to TRBJ2-1; D gene uncertain. Trimming removed 6 bases at V and 0 bases at J, with 9 bases between. This CDR3 contains 14 residues. CDR3 protein: CASRVLGSYNEQFF. In DNA, the CDR3 is TGTGCCAGCAGAGTCCTAGGCTCCTACAATGAGCAGTTCTTC.

Worth noting for this clonotype: At one end, the junction sequence differs from germline, possibly due to a read error. The genes are TRBV5-1 and TRBJ2-4, with D unresolved. The CDR3 runs to 15 residues. CDR1 SGHRS and CDR2 YFSETQ come from the germline V gene. The CDR3 DNA follows: TGTGCCAGCAGCTGGGCTCATCAAGCCAAAAACATTCAGTACTTC. It is translated as CASSWAHQAKNIQYF.

This clonotype was seen a few times. The chain carries TRBV5-1 and TRBJ2-1; 11 positions agree with TRBD1. CDR3 size: 15 residues. Unmatched junction bases numbered 5, after V lost 4 bases and J lost 5 bases. CDR1 is SGHRS, CDR2 YFSETQ, per germline. This CDR3 is CASSRAGQGDNEQFF. In DNA form, the CDR3 reads TGCGCCAGCAGCCGAGCGGGACAGGGGGACAATGAGCAGTTCTTC.

The chain recombines TRBV5-1 with TRBJ2-7; TRBD1 matches 11 bases. The CDR3 sequence is 18 residues long. V shed 4 bases, J shed 2 bases, and the junction held 14 bases outside the gene matches. Germline lookup yields CDR1 SGHRS and CDR2 YFSETQ. The CDR3: CASSPTPGQGVNPYEQYF. The CDR3 DNA follows: TGCGCCAGCAGCCCAACACCGGGACAGGGGGTAAATCCCTACGAGCAGTACTTC.